The rows below give T cell receptor beta chains drawn from one sample of a study of blood T cell repertoires in COVID-19. Assay: immunoSEQ multiplex PCR; the TCRdb copy retains only in-frame clones and omits some. The table shows hundreds of thousands of clones, with 85% occurring only once. Sequencing was carried out using peripheral blood. Every receptor here comes from a woman aged 45-65 years with active or convalescent COVID-19. Each CDR3 is given with its conserved first and last residue. The order of the fields is clone size, V gene, J gene, D gene, CDR3 DNA, CDR3 protein. D genes are given only for firm matches. Some rows have no size entry. The others give once, few or many, or a class for an expanded clone.

abundance: NA; v_gene: TRBV12-3/TRBV12-4; j_gene: TRBJ2-1; d_gene: TRBD2; CDR3nt: TGTGCCAGCAGCTTGGGACTAGCGGTAGTGCAGTTCTTC; CDR3aa: CASSLGLAVVQFF
abundance: NA; v_gene: TRBV11-2; j_gene: TRBJ2-2; d_gene: NA; CDR3nt: TGTGCCAGCCGTCCCCGGGGGTCTCAAGGGAACACCGGGGAGCTGTTTTTT; CDR3aa: CASRPRGSQGNTGELFF
abundance: NA; v_gene: TRBV5-6; j_gene: TRBJ1-1; d_gene: NA; CDR3nt: TGTGCCAGCAGTTCCCGGTCAGGGGCCTTCTTGAACACTGAAGCTTTCTTT; CDR3aa: CASSSRSGAFLNTEAFF
abundance: NA; v_gene: TRBV29-1; j_gene: TRBJ1-1; d_gene: NA; CDR3nt: TGCAGCGTTGAAGGTTCGACAGTTGGAGTTGCAGCTTTCTTT; CDR3aa: CSVEGSTVGVAAFF
abundance: NA; v_gene: TRBV7-4; j_gene: TRBJ1-2; d_gene: TRBD1; CDR3nt: TGTGCCAGCAGCATCCCCTCGGACAGGGAAAATGGCTACACCTTC; CDR3aa: CASSIPSDRENGYTF
abundance: NA; v_gene: TRBV9; j_gene: TRBJ2-2; d_gene: TRBD1; CDR3nt: TGTGCCAGCAGCATGACAGGGACCGGGGAGCTGTTTTTT; CDR3aa: CASSMTGTGELFF
abundance: NA; v_gene: TRBV19; j_gene: TRBJ1-2; d_gene: TRBD1; CDR3nt: TGTGCCAGTAGTACAGGGGGCAGTGCCTATGGCTACACCTTC; CDR3aa: CASSTGGSAYGYTF
abundance: once; v_gene: TRBV5-5; j_gene: TRBJ2-7; d_gene: TRBD1; CDR3nt: TGTGCCAGCAGCCAAAACCGGGCCAGGGGGCTGTACGAGCAGTACTTC; CDR3aa: CASSQNRARGLYEQYF
abundance: NA; v_gene: TRBV6-5; j_gene: TRBJ2-2; d_gene: NA; CDR3nt: TGTGCCAGCAAGGAGGGAGGGGGATTCGTCGGGGAGCTGTTTTTT; CDR3aa: CASKEGGGFVGELFF
abundance: NA; v_gene: TRBV6-5; j_gene: TRBJ2-1; d_gene: NA; CDR3nt: TGTGCCAGCAGGAAGGGGCCTGAGCAGTTCTTC; CDR3aa: CASRKGPEQFF
abundance: NA; v_gene: TRBV6-6; j_gene: TRBJ1-1; d_gene: NA; CDR3nt: TGTGCCAGCAGATTAGAGGGGGGGGCGACTGAAGCTTTCTTT; CDR3aa: CASRLEGGATEAFF
abundance: NA; v_gene: TRBV6-2/TRBV6-3; j_gene: TRBJ1-5; d_gene: NA; CDR3nt: TGTGCCAGCAGTTACTCTTTTGGAGGCAATCAGCCCCAGCATTTT; CDR3aa: CASSYSFGGNQPQHF
abundance: NA; v_gene: TRBV9; j_gene: TRBJ1-4; d_gene: TRBD1; CDR3nt: TGTGCCAGCAGCGTAGCTACAGGGGCGGGTGAAAAACTGTTTTTT; CDR3aa: CASSVATGAGEKLFF
abundance: NA; v_gene: TRBV5-4; j_gene: TRBJ2-7; d_gene: NA; CDR3nt: TGTGCCAGCAGCTTTACGGGGGGCTCCGAGGACGAGCAGTACTTC; CDR3aa: CASSFTGGSEDEQYF
abundance: once; v_gene: TRBV2; j_gene: TRBJ1-1; d_gene: NA; CDR3nt: TGTGCCAGCAGGGCCGAAAACACTGAAGCTTTCTTT; CDR3aa: CASRAENTEAFF
abundance: few; v_gene: TRBV27; j_gene: TRBJ2-7; d_gene: NA; CDR3nt: TGTGCCAGCAGTTTCTTGGGCCGCTACGAGCAGTACTTC; CDR3aa: CASSFLGRYEQYF
abundance: NA; v_gene: TRBV28; j_gene: TRBJ1-5; d_gene: TRBD1; CDR3nt: TGTGCCAGCAGTTTGACAGGGGAACAGCCCCAGCATTTT; CDR3aa: CASSLTGEQPQHF
abundance: NA; v_gene: TRBV28; j_gene: TRBJ1-2; d_gene: NA; CDR3nt: TGTGCCAGCAGTTTGTTCCCTTCCTATGGCTACACCTTC; CDR3aa: CASSLFPSYGYTF
abundance: few; v_gene: TRBV6-6; j_gene: TRBJ1-1; d_gene: TRBD1; CDR3nt: TGTGCCAGCAGTTCCGGGACAGGGTTGAACACTGAAGCTTTCTTT; CDR3aa: CASSSGTGLNTEAFF
abundance: NA; v_gene: TRBV6-1; j_gene: TRBJ1-1; d_gene: NA; CDR3nt: TGTGCCAGCAGTGAATGGGGCAGGCTCAACACTGAAGCTTTCTTT; CDR3aa: CASSEWGRLNTEAFF
abundance: few; v_gene: TRBV24-1; j_gene: TRBJ2-5; d_gene: NA; CDR3nt: TGTGCCACCAGTGATACCAAGGGAGGGGGACAAGAGACCCAGTACTTC; CDR3aa: CATSDTKGGGQETQYF
abundance: few; v_gene: TRBV20-1; j_gene: TRBJ2-1; d_gene: NA; CDR3nt: TGCAGTGCTAGTACGGACTCCAATGAGCAGTTCTTC; CDR3aa: CSASTDSNEQFF
abundance: once; v_gene: TRBV29-1; j_gene: TRBJ1-1; d_gene: NA; CDR3nt: TGCAGCGTTGTTTCGTTTCTAAGAAGCAACACTGAAGCTTTCTTT; CDR3aa: CSVVSFLRSNTEAFF
abundance: NA; v_gene: TRBV6-2/TRBV6-3; j_gene: TRBJ2-1; d_gene: TRBD2; CDR3nt: TGTGCCAGCAGTTATGGAGGAGGGACTAGCCTGTACAATGAGCAGTTCTTC; CDR3aa: CASSYGGGTSLYNEQFF
abundance: NA; v_gene: TRBV5-6; j_gene: TRBJ2-7; d_gene: TRBD2; CDR3nt: TGTGCCAGCAGGCGGACTAGCGGGAACTACTACGAGCAGTACTTC; CDR3aa: CASRRTSGNYYEQYF
abundance: NA; v_gene: TRBV29-1; j_gene: TRBJ1-6; d_gene: TRBD1; CDR3nt: TGCAGCGTAGGGACAGGGGTCAATTCACCCCTCCACTTT; CDR3aa: CSVGTGVNSPLHF
abundance: once; v_gene: TRBV10-2; j_gene: TRBJ2-1; d_gene: NA; CDR3nt: TGCGCCAGCGGCCACAATGAGCAGTTCTTC; CDR3aa: CASGHNEQFF
abundance: few; v_gene: TRBV5-1; j_gene: TRBJ2-7; d_gene: TRBD1; CDR3nt: TGCGCCAGCAGCTCCTGGAGACAGGGGACCTACGAGCAGTACTTC; CDR3aa: CASSSWRQGTYEQYF
abundance: NA; v_gene: TRBV19; j_gene: TRBJ1-3; d_gene: NA; CDR3nt: TGTGCCAGTAGTGCCACCCGGGGCTCTGGAAACACCATATATTTT; CDR3aa: CASSATRGSGNTIYF
abundance: NA; v_gene: TRBV7-9; j_gene: TRBJ2-7; d_gene: NA; CDR3nt: TGTGCCAGCAGTTCCTCCAGGGACTCCTACGAGCAGTACTTC; CDR3aa: CASSSSRDSYEQYF
abundance: NA; v_gene: TRBV3-1/TRBV3-2; j_gene: TRBJ1-2; d_gene: TRBD1; CDR3nt: TGTGCCAGCAGTTTCAAACAGGGGGTTGGCTACACCTTC; CDR3aa: CASSFKQGVGYTF